Sequencing of this TCR beta chain was carried out in a study of CD8+ T cells in alopecia areata. This clone was detected only a few times. J lost 5 bases, V lost 4 bases, and 7 bases had no gene match. Germline lookup yields CDR1 MGHRA and CDR2 YSYEKL. The CDR3 is made up of 14 amino acids. Investigators isolated RNA and reverse transcribed it into cDNA to act as the sequencing template. Libraries were prepared by immunoSEQ multiplex PCR; TCRdb keeps only in-frame clonotypes and omits some of them. The sample includes over 150,000 clones, around three fifths of them seen just once. Noted treatment: oral pan-JAK inhibitor, 5-10 mg twice daily.

This chain links TRBV4-1 with TRBJ2-5, with TRBD1 matching 7 bases. This clonotype was obtained from a human donor with alopecia areata. The material sequenced was CD4+ T cells sorted from blood, taken at week 24, from a patient treated with tofacitinib. CDR3 loop: CASSRSGTAETQYF. CDR3 coding DNA: TGCGCCAGCAGCCGATCGGGGACAGCGGAGACCCAGTACTTC.